This T cell receptor beta chain was observed in a study of T-cell memory formation after mild COVID-19. Study outcomes and limitations: Second-wave clones with a day 37 peak had unconfirmed SARS-CoV-2 specificity. Later expanders leaned toward CD4+, whereas clones contracting from day 15 to 85 were balanced CD4/CD8. Several responding clones turned up in pre-infection memory, indicating that cross-reactive memory may have taken part.

Constant-segment primers were used for 5'RACE, and the resulting TCR alpha and TCR beta cDNA libraries carried sample barcodes and UMIs. TCRdb fed the 5' RACE reads into MiXCR, producing one record per CDR3 protein. The sample shows about 450,000 distinct CDR3 sequences, around 22% of them seen only once. This clonotype was observed at least ten times. What it binds is unknown. Germline assignment: CDR1 ENHRY and CDR2 SYGVKD. The CDR3 sequence is 13 residues long. Trimming stripped 4 bases from V and 8 bases from J, with 12 bases between. The sequencing input was PBMCs or a T cell subset sorted from them (not recorded which). This TCR came from an adult woman who had mild COVID-19 (a few samples of this study predate the infection). Cell type and time point are not known. V is TRBV10-3 and J is TRBJ2-1; D is perhaps TRBD2 (6 bases). The CDR3 here is CAISGGPGDEQFF. For the CDR3, the DNA is TGTGCCATCAGTGGAGGGCCGGGGGATGAGCAGTTCTTC.